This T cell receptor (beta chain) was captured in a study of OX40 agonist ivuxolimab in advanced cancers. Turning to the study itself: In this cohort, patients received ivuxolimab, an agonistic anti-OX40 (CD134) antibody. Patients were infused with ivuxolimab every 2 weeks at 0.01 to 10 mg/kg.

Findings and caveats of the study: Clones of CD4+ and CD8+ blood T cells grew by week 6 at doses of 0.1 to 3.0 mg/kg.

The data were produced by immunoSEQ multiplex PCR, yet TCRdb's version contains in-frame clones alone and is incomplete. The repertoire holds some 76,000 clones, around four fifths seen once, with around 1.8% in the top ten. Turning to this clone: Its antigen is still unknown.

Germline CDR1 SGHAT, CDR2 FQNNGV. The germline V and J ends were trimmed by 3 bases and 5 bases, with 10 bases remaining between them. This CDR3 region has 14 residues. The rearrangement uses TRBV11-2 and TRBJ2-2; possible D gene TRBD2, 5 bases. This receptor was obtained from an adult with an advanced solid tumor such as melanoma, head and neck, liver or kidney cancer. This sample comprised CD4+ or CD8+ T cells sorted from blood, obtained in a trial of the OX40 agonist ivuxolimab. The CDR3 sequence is CASSLPSGTGELFF. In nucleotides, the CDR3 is TGTGCCAGCAGCTTGCCCTCGGGGACCGGGGAGCTGTTTTTT.